In its sample, the clone carrying this T cell receptor beta chain was seen a few times. Its antigen is undetermined. This entry is derived from a study of blood T cells in healthy people across ages. Whole-study results and caveats: Diversity of TCR beta per million T cells declined in a roughly linear way with age.

PCR was performed a second time for about 7 to 11 cycles using a sample-barcoded 5' primer and a J-beta primer mix. The study obtained at least 3 million CDR3-containing paired-end reads from every sample. TCRdb passed the 5' RACE reads through MiXCR, listing each CDR3 protein once. The table shows about 800,000 distinct CDR3 sequences, with 20% to 25% occurring only once. The CDR3 is 13 residues long. Germline loops: CDR1 MNHEY, CDR2 SMNVEV (reference sequence). V was cut by 8 bases and J by 4 bases, with 14 bases left in between. These records were also assigned to another study, of T cells of mothers and their children. That work states: Samples were provided by three healthy Caucasian mothers and their six children.

Material for sequencing was blood. The rearrangement links TRBV27 to TRBJ1-2; tentative D call: TRBD1 (5 bases). This sequence originates from a boy between 5 and 17 years old in good health. CDR3: CASGSGRAYGYTF. For the CDR3, the DNA is TGTGCCAGCGGTTCCGGCAGGGCCTATGGCTACACCTTC.